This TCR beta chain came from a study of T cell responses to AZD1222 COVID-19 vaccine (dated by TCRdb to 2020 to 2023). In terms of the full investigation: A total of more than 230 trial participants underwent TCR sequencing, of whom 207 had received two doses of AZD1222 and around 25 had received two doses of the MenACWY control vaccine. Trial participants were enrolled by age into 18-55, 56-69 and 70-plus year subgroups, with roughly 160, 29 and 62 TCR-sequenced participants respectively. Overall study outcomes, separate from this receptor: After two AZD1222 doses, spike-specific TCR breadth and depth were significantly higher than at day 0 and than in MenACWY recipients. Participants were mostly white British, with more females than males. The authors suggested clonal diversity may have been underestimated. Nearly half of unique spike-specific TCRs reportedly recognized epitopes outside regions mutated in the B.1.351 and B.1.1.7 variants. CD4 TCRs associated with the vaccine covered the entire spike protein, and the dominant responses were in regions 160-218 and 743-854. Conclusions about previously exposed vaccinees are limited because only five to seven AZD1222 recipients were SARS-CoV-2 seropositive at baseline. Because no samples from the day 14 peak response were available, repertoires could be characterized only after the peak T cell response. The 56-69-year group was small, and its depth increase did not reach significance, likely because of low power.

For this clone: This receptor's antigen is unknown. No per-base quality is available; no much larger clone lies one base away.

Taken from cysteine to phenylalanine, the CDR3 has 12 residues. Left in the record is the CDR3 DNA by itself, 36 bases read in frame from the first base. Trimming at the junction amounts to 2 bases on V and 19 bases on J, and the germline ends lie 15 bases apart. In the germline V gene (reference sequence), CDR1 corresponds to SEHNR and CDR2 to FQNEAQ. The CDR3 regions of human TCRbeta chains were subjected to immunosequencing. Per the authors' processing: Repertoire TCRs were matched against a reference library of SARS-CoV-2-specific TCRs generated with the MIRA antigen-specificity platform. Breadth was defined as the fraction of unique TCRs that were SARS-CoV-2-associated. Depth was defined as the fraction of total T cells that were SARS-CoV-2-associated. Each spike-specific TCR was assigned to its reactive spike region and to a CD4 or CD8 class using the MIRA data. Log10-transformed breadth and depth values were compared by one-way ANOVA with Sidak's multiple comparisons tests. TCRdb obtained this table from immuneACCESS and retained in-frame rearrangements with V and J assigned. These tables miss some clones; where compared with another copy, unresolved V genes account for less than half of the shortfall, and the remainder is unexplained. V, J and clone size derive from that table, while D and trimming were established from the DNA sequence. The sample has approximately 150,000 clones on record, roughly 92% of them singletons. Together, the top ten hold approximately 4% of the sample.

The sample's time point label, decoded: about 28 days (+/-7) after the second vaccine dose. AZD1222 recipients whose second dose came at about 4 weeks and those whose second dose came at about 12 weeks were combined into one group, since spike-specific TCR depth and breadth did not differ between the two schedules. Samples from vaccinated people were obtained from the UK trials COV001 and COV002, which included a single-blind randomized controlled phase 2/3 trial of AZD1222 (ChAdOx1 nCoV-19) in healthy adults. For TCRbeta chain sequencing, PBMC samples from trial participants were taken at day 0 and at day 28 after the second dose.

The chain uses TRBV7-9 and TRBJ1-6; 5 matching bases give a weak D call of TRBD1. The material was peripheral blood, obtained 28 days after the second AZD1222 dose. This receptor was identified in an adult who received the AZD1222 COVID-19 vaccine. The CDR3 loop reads CASSLFEGAIHF. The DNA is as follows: TGTGCCAGCAGCTTATTTGAAGGGGCCATTCACTTT.